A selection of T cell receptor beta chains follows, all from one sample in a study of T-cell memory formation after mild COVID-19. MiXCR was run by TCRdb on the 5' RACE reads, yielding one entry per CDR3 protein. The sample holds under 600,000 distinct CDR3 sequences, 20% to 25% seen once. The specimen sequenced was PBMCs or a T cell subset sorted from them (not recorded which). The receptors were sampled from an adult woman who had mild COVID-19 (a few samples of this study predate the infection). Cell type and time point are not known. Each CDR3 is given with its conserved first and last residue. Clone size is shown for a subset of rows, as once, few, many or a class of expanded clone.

CASSLAPISYNEQFF	.	TRBJ2-1	TRBV7-2
CASSWGTGNTEAFF	.	TRBJ1-1	TRBV11-1
CASRPNRLQETQYF	few	TRBJ2-5	TRBV6-2/TRBV6-3
CASETRGHIVPELFF	few	TRBJ2-2	TRBV3-1
CASRDRQTLNTEAFF	.	TRBJ1-1	TRBV12-3/TRBV12-4
CASSPAAGQAQQPQHF	.	TRBJ1-5	TRBV6-6
CASTLASRGSQFF	once	TRBJ2-1	TRBV25-1
CASKLAGGITDTQYF	.	TRBJ2-3	TRBV12-3/TRBV12-4
CATSHTGYGYTF	.	TRBJ1-2	TRBV24-1
CASSLARGSGSQFF	few	TRBJ2-1	TRBV7-8
CASSGTRDTEAFF	few	TRBJ1-1	TRBV18
CATNPGQGAQETQYF	.	TRBJ2-5	TRBV5-1
CASSPALSRGYGYTF	.	TRBJ1-2	TRBV28
CASSQPGTGAGELFF	.	TRBJ2-2	TRBV4-1
CASGTGGGNQPQHF	.	TRBJ1-5	TRBV2
CASSRSRGFRETQYF	once	TRBJ2-5	TRBV7-9
CASSAQTNYGYTF	few	TRBJ1-2	TRBV12-3/TRBV12-4
CASSLESGLISYEQYF	.	TRBJ2-7	TRBV7-2
CASSLAGQSNEKLFF	.	TRBJ1-4	TRBV13
CSAKTAFNSYEQYF	.	TRBJ2-7	TRBV20-1
CASSLTLAGEGEQYF	once	TRBJ2-7	TRBV18
CASSVESGRAGMNNEQFF	few	TRBJ2-1	TRBV9
CASSQDPGGSSYNEQFF	.	TRBJ2-1	TRBV4-3
CASSLQSGGHNEQFF	few	TRBJ2-1	TRBV7-6
CSARDGRSNQETQYF	many	TRBJ2-5	TRBV20-1
CSARDPRRLVPYEQYF	.	TRBJ2-7	TRBV20-1
CASIQGRTYNEQFF	.	TRBJ2-1	TRBV5-5
CATSPDRVHHTGELFF	.	TRBJ2-2	TRBV15
CATSDWEGQGPNNEQFF	few	TRBJ2-1	TRBV24-1
CASSPWGRDVWEQYF	.	TRBJ2-7	TRBV27
CASSFGPHTGELFF	few	TRBJ2-2	TRBV12-3/TRBV12-4
CASSYTPWEYGYTF	.	TRBJ1-2	TRBV6-6
CSPKGQSNTEAFF	.	TRBJ1-1	TRBV20-1
CASRELYAGDTGELFF	.	TRBJ2-2	TRBV6-5
CASSRQGGRATDTQYF	.	TRBJ2-3	TRBV3-1
CASRLTGGAYEQYF	.	TRBJ2-7	TRBV2
CASSQNSGQTYEQYF	few	TRBJ2-7	TRBV4-3
CSVVPTGGQVEQFF	few	TRBJ2-1	TRBV29-1
CASSWGKRLPSTDTQYF	few	TRBJ2-3	TRBV7-9
CASSIAGAEETQYF	few	TRBJ2-5	TRBV25-1
CASSLAGVLPDYEQYF	.	TRBJ2-7	TRBV12-3/TRBV12-4
CATSRGGIAYEQYF	.	TRBJ2-7	TRBV24-1
CASSLNPGAGYTF	.	TRBJ1-2	TRBV5-1
CASSPQGVGIQYF	.	TRBJ2-4	TRBV14
CASRQQGWRHINEQFF	.	TRBJ2-1	TRBV6-5
CASSLLASGGYNEQFF	few	TRBJ2-1	TRBV7-2
CASSLEGGANTGELFF	few	TRBJ2-2	TRBV9
CASSQDPGTEQYF	.	TRBJ2-7	TRBV4-1
CASSPGQNTGELFF	many	TRBJ2-2	TRBV18